This T cell receptor (beta chain) derives from a study of human T cells and chemical hapten exposure. On the study more broadly: Sensitization employed 2% DPC on about 2 cm by about 2 cm of upper inner arm skin. Variation in per-sample TCR yields came mainly from small pooled library volume differences.

Stated time point: patch test 1, 2 weeks after DPC sensitization. Treatment noted: therapeutic diphenylcyclopropenone sensitization with weekly scalp DPC. V shed 4 bases and J shed 2 bases, with 12 bases lying between them. The CDR3 length is 14 residues. TCRdb re-derived calls from the RACE reads in MiXCR, one entry per CDR3 protein. The sample carries 150,000 to 200,000 distinct CDR3 sequences, around 24% recorded once. The input for sequencing was whole blood, taken in connection with sensitization to the hapten diphenylcyclopropenone (DPC). The receptor comes from a woman between 45 and 60 years old with alopecia areata. Some clones in this sample may be carry-over from other donors' samples. The V and J genes are TRBV12-3 or TRBV12-4 and TRBJ2-7; D is perhaps TRBD1 or TRBD2 (5 bases each). CDR3 in DNA: TGTGCCAGCAGTTCCGGGACGCTGACCTACGAGCAGTACTTC. Translation gives CASSSGTLTYEQYF.